A single T cell receptor beta chain is shown here with its context. Its specificity is unknown. Nominally healthy donors provided the samples, though records likely missed some immune exposures. This sample is part of a study of cytomegalovirus exposure and HLA in healthy donors. Study results and limitations: The study found most TCR sequences rare, yet found some public TCRs in many donors. The authors enumerated 164 TCR beta chains as linked to cytomegalovirus.

The germline V gene encodes CDR1 SEHNR and CDR2 FQNEAQ (reference sequence). Trimming removed 2 bases from V and 0 bases from J, with 8 bases in between. The CDR3 spans 15 residues. The primer mix had 60 Vbeta and 13 Jbeta primers. Method: immunoSEQ multiplex PCR; TCRdb's copy keeps in-frame clones and lacks some. This table holds more than 80,000 clones, 65% to 80% found once. The specimen sequenced was PBMCs. The sequence was collected from a woman between 70 and 85 years old in good health and CMV-seropositive. The rearrangement joins TRBV7-9 to TRBJ1-5, with D unclear. The CDR3 DNA is TGTGCCAGCAGCTTACGACTCTATAGCAATCAGCCCCAGCATTTT. Translating gives CASSLRLYSNQPQHF. Combining the CDR3 with reference TRBV7-9 and TRBJ1-5 gives the whole variable domain DTGVSQNPRHKITKRGQNVTFRCDPISEHNRLYWYRQTLGQGPEFLTYFQNEAQLEKSRLLSDRFSAERPKGSFSTLEIQRTEQGDSAMYLCASSLRLYSNQPQHFGDGTRLSIL.